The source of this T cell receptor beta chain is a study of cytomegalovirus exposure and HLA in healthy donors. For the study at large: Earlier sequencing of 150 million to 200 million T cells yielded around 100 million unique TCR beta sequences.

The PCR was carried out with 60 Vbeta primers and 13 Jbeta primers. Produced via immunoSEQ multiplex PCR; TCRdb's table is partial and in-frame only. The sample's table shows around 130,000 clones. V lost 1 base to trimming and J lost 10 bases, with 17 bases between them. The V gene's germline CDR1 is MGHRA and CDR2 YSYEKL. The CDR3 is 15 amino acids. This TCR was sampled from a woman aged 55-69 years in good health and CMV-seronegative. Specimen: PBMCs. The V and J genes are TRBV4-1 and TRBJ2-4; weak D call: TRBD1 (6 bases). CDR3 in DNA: TGCGCCAGCAGCCAAGGCCAGGGGCCCAAAGGGATTCAGTACTTC. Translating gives CASSQGQGPKGIQYF.